Presented here are 10 T cell receptor beta chains from one specimen sequenced in a study of cytomegalovirus exposure and HLA in healthy donors. Vbeta (60) and Jbeta (13) primers were used in the PCR. The method was immunoSEQ multiplex PCR; TCRdb's version includes in-frame clones alone and lacks a portion of them. The data show roughly 170,000 clones, with around 79% seen just once and approximately 2.4% held by the top ten. The sample consisted of PBMCs. The source of these receptors is a female donor in good health and CMV-seronegative.

The chain has TRBV19 and TRBJ1-1, with D tentatively TRBD1 (6 bases). Germline values: CDR1 LNHDA, CDR2 SQIVND (reference sequence). Between the trimmed V and J ends, which lost 2 bases and 8 bases, there was a span of 15 bases. This CDR3 has 14 residues. CDR3 residues: CASSITLGQYEAFF. For the CDR3, the DNA is TGTGCCAGTAGTATAACCCTCGGACAGTACGAAGCTTTCTTT.

J is TRBJ2-2 and V is TRBV5-1; TRBD2 might be the D (6 bases). Germline CDR1 SGHRS, CDR2 YFSETQ. Trimming pared 4 bases from V and 5 bases from J, leaving 24 bases between. The CDR3 loop spans 18 amino acids. The CDR3 protein is CASSPRLVDEVGTGELFF. The CDR3 region has the DNA TGCGCCAGCAGCCCGAGACTAGTAGATGAAGTGGGGACCGGGGAGCTGTTTTTT. The full variable domain, with the rest looked up from reference TRBV5-1 and TRBJ2-2, is KAGVTQTPRYLIKTRGQQVTLSCSPISGHRSVSWYQQTPGQGLQFLFEYFSETQRNKGNFPGRFSGRQFSNSRSEMNVSTLELGDSALYLCASSPRLVDEVGTGELFFGEGSRLTVL.

This clone was counted between two and nine times. V is TRBV29-1 and J is TRBJ2-5; 10 nucleotides match TRBD1. This CDR3 region has 12 residues. V was clipped by 6 bases and J by 12 bases; unmatched bases: 10. Germline V gives CDR1 SQVTM, CDR2 ANQGSEA. As DNA, the CDR3 is TGCAGCGTCCGCCGGGACAGGGGTGTCGAGTACTTC. It translates to CSVRRDRGVEYF.

V gene TRBV18 combines with J gene TRBJ2-2; 9 bases agree with TRBD2. The CDR3 runs to 15 residues. V trimming: 6 bases; J trimming: 4 bases; junction bases outside the gene matches: 6. Germline CDR1 and CDR2: KGHSH and LQKENI. Written as DNA, the CDR3 is TGTGCCAGCTCCCCCCTAGCGGGGCGCACCGGGGAGCTGTTTTTT. Protein: CASSPLAGRTGELFF.

The chain has TRBV9 and TRBJ1-1, with 8 bases fitting TRBD1. Losses at the gene ends were 3 bases for V and 6 bases for J; bases not matched to a gene: 4. CDR1 is SGDLS and CDR2 is YYNGEE in the germline V gene. The CDR3 runs to 13 residues. DNA for the CDR3: TGTGCCAGCAGCGGACAGGGGTTTTCTGAAGCTTTCTTT. It yields the protein CASSGQGFSEAFF. Variable domain in full (rest from reference TRBV9 and TRBJ1-1): DSGVTQTPKHLITATGQRVTLRCSPRSGDLSVYWYQQSLDQGLQFLIQYYNGEERAKGNILERFSAQQFPDLHSELNLSSLELGDSALYFCASSGQGFSEAFFGQGTRLTVV.

The chain carries TRBV6-6 and TRBJ2-3; the match to TRBD2 covers 10 bases. This CDR3 has 16 residues. Unmatched junction bases numbered 4, after V lost 2 bases and J lost 2 bases. Per germline, CDR1 MNHNY and CDR2 SVGAGI (reference sequence). The CDR3 sequence: CASSYQLAGVTDTQYF. The CDR3, as DNA: TGTGCCAGCAGTTACCAGCTAGCGGGGGTCACAGATACGCAGTATTTT.

CDR3 sequence (DNA): TGTGCCAGCAGCCCCCGGGGGGGGCTGGGAACTGAAGCTTTCTTT. Its protein product is CASSPRGGLGTEAFF. The chain uses TRBV11-3 and TRBJ1-1; TRBD1 might be the D (6 bases). Germline V gives CDR1 SGHNT, CDR2 YENEEA. This CDR3 comprises 15 residues. V was trimmed by 5 bases and J by 5 bases, leaving 18 bases between them. Combining the CDR3 with reference TRBV11-3 and TRBJ1-1 gives the whole variable domain EAGVVQSPRYKIIEKKQPVAFWCNPISGHNTLYWYLQNLGQGPELLIRYENEEAVDDSQLPKDRFSAERLKGVDSTLKIQPAELGDSAVYLCASSPRGGLGTEAFFGQGTRLTVV.

CDR3 sequence reads: CASSVTGNQPQHF. CDR3 bases: TGTGCCAGCAGCGTTACAGGGAATCAGCCCCAGCATTTT. The V gene is TRBV5-8, the J gene TRBJ1-5; perhaps TRBD1 as D (6 bases). V was shortened by 4 bases and J by 4 bases, with 9 bases between the two germline ends. The germline V gene encodes CDR1 SGHTS and CDR2 YDEGEE. The CDR3 covers 13 residues.

This clone was picked up a small number of times. This chain links TRBV29-1 with TRBJ1-2, with 8 bases that match TRBD1. Germline CDR1 is SQVTM and CDR2 is ANQGSEA. The CDR3 covers 15 residues. Germline trimming cut 6 bases from V and 4 bases from J; bases unmatched to any gene: 13. The CDR3 here is CSVTAGQGAFYGYTF. The DNA of the CDR3 is TGCAGCGTAACCGCGGGGCAGGGGGCTTTCTATGGCTACACCTTC.

The CDR3: CASSQGLAGYNEQFF. For the CDR3, the DNA is TGTGCCAGCAGCCAAGGTCTAGCCGGCTACAATGAGCAGTTCTTC. The rearrangement links TRBV14 to TRBJ2-1; TRBD2 might be the D (5 bases). With 1 base removed from V and 3 bases from J, the gap between germline ends came to 10 bases. From germline, CDR1 is SGHDN and CDR2 FVKESK. The CDR3 consists of 15 residues.